The sequence of this TCR beta chain was determined in a study of blood T cell repertoires in COVID-19. Across the whole study: Researchers got acute and convalescent COVID-19 samples from the United States, Italy and Spain. Nucleic acid was either cDNA or gDNA, and it came from T cells, B-cell-depleted T cells, or PBMCs.

Per the study methods: Amplifying reference gene primers gave estimates of nucleated cell counts. The assay was immunoSEQ multiplex PCR, and TCRdb's table has in-frame clones only and misses some. Clone size and the V and J calls come from that table; the DNA yielded D and trimming. The table lists more than 200,000 clones, about 79% of them singletons. The V segment lost 5 bases and the J segment 5 bases; nucleotides outside the gene matches: 8. Germline CDR1 is SGHAT and CDR2 is FQNNGV. The CDR3 spans 14 residues. The source of this sequence is an elderly man with acute or convalescent COVID-19. Sequencing was performed on peripheral blood. The chain links TRBV11-2 to TRBJ1-2; 7 bases agree with TRBD1. This chain's CDR3 is CASSRDRSFYGYTF. CDR3 sequence (DNA): TGTGCCAGCAGCCGGGACAGAAGCTTTTATGGCTACACCTTC.